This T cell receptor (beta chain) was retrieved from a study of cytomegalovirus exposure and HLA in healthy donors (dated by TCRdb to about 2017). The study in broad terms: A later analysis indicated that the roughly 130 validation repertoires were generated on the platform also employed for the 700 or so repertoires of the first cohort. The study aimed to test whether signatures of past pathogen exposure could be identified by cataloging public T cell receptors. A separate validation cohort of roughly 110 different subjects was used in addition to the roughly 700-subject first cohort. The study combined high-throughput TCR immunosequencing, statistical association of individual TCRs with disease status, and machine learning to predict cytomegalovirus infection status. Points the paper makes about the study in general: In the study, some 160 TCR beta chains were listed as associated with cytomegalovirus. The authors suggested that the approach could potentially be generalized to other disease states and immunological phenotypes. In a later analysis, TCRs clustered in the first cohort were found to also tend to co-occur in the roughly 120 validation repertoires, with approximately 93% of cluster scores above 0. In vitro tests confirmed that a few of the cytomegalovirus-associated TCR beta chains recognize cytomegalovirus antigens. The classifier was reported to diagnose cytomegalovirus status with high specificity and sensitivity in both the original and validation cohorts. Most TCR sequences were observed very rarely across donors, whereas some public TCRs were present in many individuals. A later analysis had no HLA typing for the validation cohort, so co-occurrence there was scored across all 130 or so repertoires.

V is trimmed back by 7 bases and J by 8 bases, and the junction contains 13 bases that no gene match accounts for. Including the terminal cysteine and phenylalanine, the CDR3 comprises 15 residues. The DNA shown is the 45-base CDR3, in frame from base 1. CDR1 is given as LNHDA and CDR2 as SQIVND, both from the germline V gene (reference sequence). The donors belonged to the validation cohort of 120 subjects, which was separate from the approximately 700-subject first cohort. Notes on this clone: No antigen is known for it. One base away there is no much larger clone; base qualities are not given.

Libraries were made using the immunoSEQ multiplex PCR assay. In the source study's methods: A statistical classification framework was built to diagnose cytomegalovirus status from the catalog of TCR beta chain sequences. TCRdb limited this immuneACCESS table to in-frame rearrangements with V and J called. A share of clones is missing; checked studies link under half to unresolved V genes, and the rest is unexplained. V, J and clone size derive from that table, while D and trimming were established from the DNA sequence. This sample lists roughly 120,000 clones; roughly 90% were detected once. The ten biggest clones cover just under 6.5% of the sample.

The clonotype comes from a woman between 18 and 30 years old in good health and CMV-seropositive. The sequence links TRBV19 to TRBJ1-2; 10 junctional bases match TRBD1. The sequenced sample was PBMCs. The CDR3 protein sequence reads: CASTRDRGVVGGYTF. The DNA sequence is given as TGTGCCAGTACTAGGGACAGGGGCGTCGTAGGAGGCTACACCTTC. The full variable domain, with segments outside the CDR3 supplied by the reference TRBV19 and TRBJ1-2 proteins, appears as DGGITQSPKYLFRKEGQNVTLSCEQNLNHDAMYWYRQDPGQGLRLIYYSQIVNDFQKGDIAEGYSVSREKKESFPLTVTSAQKNPTAFYLCASTRDRGVVGGYTFGSGTRLTVV.